Following are 9 T cell receptor beta chains from one sample sequenced in a study of early T cells in non-severe SARS-CoV-2 infection. TCRdb used MiXCR to reprocess the 5' RACE reads, holding one entry per CDR3 protein. The sample lists some 67,000 distinct CDR3 sequences, around 13% occurring once. Sequencing used whole blood. The receptors here all came from an adult who was a healthcare worker with PCR-confirmed SARS-CoV-2 infection or an uninfected control (not recorded which).

This clonotype has ten or more counts. V usage is TRBV30 and J usage is TRBJ1-1; no firm D call. The CDR3 is 14 residues long. Trimming removed 0 bases at V and 1 base at J, with 9 bases between. Germline CDR1 and CDR2: GTSNPN and SVGIG (reference sequence). The CDR3 is CAWSVPGRNTEAFF. The CDR3 coding sequence is TGTGCCTGGAGTGTACCGGGAAGGAACACTGAAGCTTTCTTT.

This clonotype was seen ten or more times. This sequence joins TRBV7-2 and TRBJ1-2, with TRBD1 as a possible D gene (5 bases). This CDR3 is built from 13 residues. Germline V gene sequence: CDR1 SGHTA, CDR2 FQGNSA. The germline V and J ends were trimmed by 5 bases and 1 base, with 8 bases remaining between them. CDR3 sequence reads: CASSRDVNYGYTF. The CDR3 DNA is TGTGCCAGCAGCCGGGACGTTAACTATGGCTACACCTTC. The full variable domain, with the rest looked up from reference TRBV7-2 and TRBJ1-2, is GAGVSQSPSNKVTEKGKDVELRCDPISGHTALYWYRQSLGQGLEFLIYFQGNSAPDKSGLPSDRFSAERTGGSVSTLTIQRTQQEDSAVYLCASSRDVNYGYTFGSGTRLTVV.

This clonotype showed up just once. One base away lies a much larger clone, so this may be a sequencing read error. The CDR3 sequence: CAGKREWGYEQYF. CDR3 nucleotides: TGTGCCGGCAAGCGGGAGTGGGGTTACGAGCAGTACTTC. The J gene is TRBJ2-7, the V gene TRBV6-2 or TRBV6-3; 8 bases are shared with TRBD2. Per the germline V gene, CDR1 is MNHEY and CDR2 is SVGEGT. V lost 11 bases and J lost 4; bases outside the gene matches: 10. The CDR3 runs to 13 residues.

This clonotype was picked up many times. This chain uses TRBV12-3 or TRBV12-4 with TRBJ1-2; possibly TRBD1 for D (5 bases). The CDR3 runs to 13 residues. Trimming took off 6 bases at V and 4 bases at J, with 12 bases between the two ends. CDR3 in amino acids: CASRPDSRYGYTF. CDR3 sequence (DNA): TGTGCCAGCAGGCCCGACAGTCGCTATGGCTACACCTTC.

This chain connects TRBV20-1 to TRBJ2-3, with D maybe TRBD2 (5 bases). Trimming cost V 6 bases and J 0 bases, with 13 bases left between them. The germline gives CDR1 DFQATT, CDR2 SNEGSKA (reference sequence). CDR3 length: 14 amino acids. The CDR3 sequence is CSAQKAESTDTQYF. The CDR3 bases are TGCAGTGCACAAAAAGCGGAGAGCACAGATACGCAGTATTTT.

V is TRBV12-3 or TRBV12-4 and J is TRBJ2-1; TRBD2 agrees at 9 bases. V shed 2 bases, J shed 7 bases, and the junction held 9 bases outside the gene matches. CDR3 length: 16 amino acids. CDR3 region: CASSLKISGGLNEQFF. CDR3 bases: TGTGCCAGCAGTTTAAAAATTAGCGGGGGATTAAATGAGCAGTTCTTC.

This sequence joins TRBV4-3 and TRBJ2-1; no clear D. Germline values: CDR1 LGHNA, CDR2 YSLEER. This CDR3 comprises 14 residues. Trimming removed 0 bases at V and 5 bases at J, with 8 bases between. Here the CDR3 DNA reads TGCGCCAGCAGCCAAGATCGACGGAACAATGAGCAGTTCTTC. Translated: CASSQDRRNNEQFF.

This clonotype was seen ten or more times. This chain joins TRBV11-2 and TRBJ2-1; 7 nucleotides match TRBD2. The germline CDR1 and CDR2 sequences are SGHAT and FQNNGV. The CDR3 loop spans 17 amino acids. After removal of 4 bases from V and 4 bases from J, the junction contained 13 bases not matched to a gene. CDR3 amino acids: CASSSHQAGTIYNEQFF. CDR3 coding DNA: TGTGCCAGCAGCTCCCATCAAGCGGGGACTATTTACAATGAGCAGTTCTTC.

This clonotype was found many times. The rearrangement uses TRBV7-2 and TRBJ2-3, with a weak D call TRBD1 (6 bases). CDR3 length: 14 residues. V was pared by 5 bases and J by 4 bases, with 13 bases between. Germline V gene lookup returns CDR1 SGHTA and CDR2 FQGNSA. CDR3 residues: CASSNLDRPDTQYF. For the CDR3, the DNA is TGTGCCAGCAGCAATCTCGACAGGCCAGATACGCAGTATTTT.